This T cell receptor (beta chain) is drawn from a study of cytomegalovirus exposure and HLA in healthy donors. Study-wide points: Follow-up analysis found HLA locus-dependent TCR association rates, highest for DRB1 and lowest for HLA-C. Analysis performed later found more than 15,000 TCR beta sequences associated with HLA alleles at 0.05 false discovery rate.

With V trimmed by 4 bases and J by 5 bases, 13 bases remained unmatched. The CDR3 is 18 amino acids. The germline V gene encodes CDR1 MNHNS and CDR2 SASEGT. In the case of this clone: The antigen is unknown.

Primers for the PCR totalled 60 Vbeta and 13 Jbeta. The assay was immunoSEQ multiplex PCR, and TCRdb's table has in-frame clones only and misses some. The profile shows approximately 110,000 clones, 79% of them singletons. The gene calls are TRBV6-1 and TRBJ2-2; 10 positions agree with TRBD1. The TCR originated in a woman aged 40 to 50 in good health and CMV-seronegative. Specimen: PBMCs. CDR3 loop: CASSGDRGRSLGTGELFF. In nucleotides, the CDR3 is TGTGCCAGCAGTGGGGACAGGGGACGGTCACTGGGGACCGGGGAGCTGTTTTTT.